These 18 T cell receptor beta chains were all obtained from the same sample, sequenced in a study of blood T cells in healthy people across ages. A sample-barcoded 5' primer and a J-beta primer mix were used in a second PCR of roughly 6 to 11 cycles. TCRdb re-analysed the 5' RACE reads in MiXCR, keeping a single row per CDR3 protein. The sample consists of about 1.4 million distinct CDR3 sequences, 45% to 70% of them appearing once. Material: blood. These receptors were collected from a man younger than 35 in good health.

This chain uses TRBV12-3 or TRBV12-4 with TRBJ1-5; D is possibly TRBD1 (6 bases). V lost 3 bases, J lost 0 bases, and 12 bases lay in between. This CDR3 spans 16 amino acids. In DNA, the CDR3 is TGTGCCAGCAGTTTGGGGGGCGAATATAGCAATCAGCCCCAGCATTTT. Translation: CASSLGGEYSNQPQHF.

The rearrangement links TRBV20-1 to TRBJ2-5, with D possibly matching TRBD2 (7 bases). The J call may be mistaken, given a closer DNA end match to TRBJ2-7. The CDR3 extends over 14 amino acids. From germline, CDR1 is DFQATT and CDR2 SNEGSKA (reference sequence). CDR3 sequence reads: CSAKVLRGQLEQYF. The DNA of the CDR3 is TGCAGTGCTAAGGTTCTGCGGGGGCAACTCGAGCAGTACTTC.

The rearrangement joins TRBV12-3 or TRBV12-4 to TRBJ2-3; 7 bases agree with TRBD2. Trimming took 7 bases from V and 3 from J; bases not matched to a gene: 7. There are 14 residues in the CDR3. CDR3 bases: TGTGCCAGCACCGGGGGACTAATGACAGATACGCAGTATTTT. As protein: CASTGGLMTDTQYF.

This chain joins TRBV27 and TRBJ2-7, with TRBD2 matching 9 bases. Germline lookup yields CDR1 MNHEY and CDR2 SMNVEV (reference sequence). V lost 5 bases and J lost 2; bases outside the gene matches: 4. There are 14 residues in the CDR3. CDR3 nucleotide sequence: TGTGCCAGCAGTCCTAGCGGGGTACCCTACGAGCAGTACTTC. It is translated as CASSPSGVPYEQYF.

The chain employs TRBV12-3 or TRBV12-4 and TRBJ2-1; the D is unclear. This CDR3 spans 19 amino acids. The germline V and J ends were trimmed by 1 base and 0 bases, with 19 bases remaining between them. Here the CDR3 reads CASSLGGQLLQSSYNEQFF. CDR3 DNA: TGTGCCAGCAGTTTAGGTGGCCAGCTTCTTCAGAGCTCCTACAATGAGCAGTTCTTC.

This chain joins TRBV12-5 and TRBJ2-3; D not certain. Germline V gives CDR1 LGHNT, CDR2 FRNRAP. The CDR3 loop spans 13 amino acids. V gave up 2 bases and J gave up 1 base, with 4 bases separating them. The CDR3 sequence: CASGLIRTDTQYF. The DNA for the CDR3 is TGTGCTAGTGGTTTGATCCGCACAGATACGCAGTATTTT.

The chain joins TRBV5-1 to TRBJ1-6; tentatively, D is TRBD1 (6 bases). This CDR3 has 14 amino acids. V lost 4 bases, J lost 6 bases, and 11 bases lay in between. Germline CDR1 reads SGHRS; CDR2 reads YFSETQ. The DNA of the CDR3 is TGCGCCAGCAGCCTCGGACAGCCTAATTCACCCCTCCACTTT. It is translated as CASSLGQPNSPLHF.

V is TRBV7-9 and J is TRBJ2-1; D ambiguous. The V gene's germline CDR1 is SEHNR and CDR2 FQNEAQ (reference sequence). V was shortened by 6 bases and J by 2 bases, with 17 bases between the two germline ends. The CDR3 sequence is 16 residues long. The CDR3 nucleotides read TGTGCCAGCAGTTCCAAGGCTGGAAGCGCCTACAATGAGCAGTTCTTC. Encoded protein: CASSSKAGSAYNEQFF.

V gene TRBV7-2 combines with J gene TRBJ2-1; 8 positions match TRBD1. V gave up 5 bases and J gave up 7 bases; unmatched junction bases: 7. CDR3 length equals 14 residues. Germline V lookup: CDR1 SGHTA, CDR2 FQGNSA. In nucleotides, the CDR3 is TGTGCCAGCAGCACAGGGGGGATACAGAATGAGCAGTTCTTC. It is translated as CASSTGGIQNEQFF.

V gene TRBV7-2 combines with J gene TRBJ2-5; the D is unclear. CDR1 is SGHTA and CDR2 is FQGNSA in the germline V gene. The ends were cut back, 5 bases at V and 0 bases at J, with 13 bases in the middle. CDR3 length: 15 amino acids. The CDR3: CASSLLGTYQETQYF. In nucleotides, the CDR3 is TGTGCCAGCAGCCTATTGGGAACGTACCAAGAGACCCAGTACTTC.

V is TRBV4-1 and J is TRBJ2-7, with D unresolved. CDR1 and CDR2 (germline): MGHRA, YSYEKL. V lost 5 bases, J lost 3 bases, and 14 bases lay in between. The CDR3 contains 14 residues. The CDR3 sequence is CASSEDVTFYEQYF. CDR3 nucleotide sequence: TGCGCCAGCAGCGAGGACGTTACTTTCTACGAGCAGTACTTC.

V is TRBV9 and J is TRBJ2-1; the D gene is possibly TRBD2 (5 bases). Trimming cost V 4 bases and J 6 bases, with 14 bases left between them. Per germline, CDR1 SGDLS and CDR2 YYNGEE. The CDR3 consists of 14 residues. The CDR3 sequence: CASSQAVTFNEQFF. The DNA of the CDR3 is TGTGCCAGCAGCCAAGCGGTGACCTTCAATGAGCAGTTCTTC.

The V gene is TRBV28, the J gene TRBJ2-3; TRBD1 aligns across 9 bases. The CDR3 totals 15 residues. Germline V gene lookup returns CDR1 MDHEN and CDR2 SYDVKM. The ends lost 5 bases at V and 4 bases at J; junction bases unmatched: 7. CDR3: CASSPGTGFPDTQYF. CDR3 sequence (DNA): TGTGCCAGCAGTCCCGGGACAGGGTTTCCAGATACGCAGTATTTT.

V usage is TRBV16 and J usage is TRBJ2-7, with 9 nucleotides matching TRBD1. The CDR3 loop spans 16 amino acids. Per the germline V gene, CDR1 is KGHSY and CDR2 is FQNENV. Trimming removed 2 bases from V and 3 bases from J; junction bases left unmatched: 8. The CDR3 nucleotides are TGTGCCAGCAGCCAAGATTATGGACAGGGGAACTACGAGCAGTACTTC. It is translated as CASSQDYGQGNYEQYF.

The CDR3 DNA is TGTGCCAGCAGTGAATACCGTGGACAAGTAAATTCACCCCTCCACTTT. It encodes CASSEYRGQVNSPLHF. V gene TRBV25-1 combines with J gene TRBJ1-6; the D gene is possibly TRBD1 (5 bases). The V gene's germline CDR1 is MGHDK and CDR2 SYGVNS. The CDR3 totals 16 residues. V was pared by 0 bases and J by 7 bases, with 13 bases between.

This clonotype occurred a few times. This chain joins TRBV2 and TRBJ2-2; unclear D gene. The germline V and J ends were trimmed by 4 bases and 9 bases, with 6 bases remaining between them. In germline, CDR1 is SNHLY, CDR2 FYNNEI. The CDR3 has 11 amino acids. The CDR3 reads CASSVSRELFF. Written as DNA, the CDR3 is TGTGCCAGCAGTGTATCGCGGGAGCTGTTTTTT.

The chain recombines TRBV25-1 with TRBJ2-5; perhaps TRBD2 as D (7 bases). CDR1 is MGHDK and CDR2 is SYGVNS in the germline V gene. V lost 1 base and J 5 bases, leaving 17 bases between the germline ends. This CDR3 is 16 amino acids long. The CDR3 DNA sequence: TGTGCCAGCAGTGAATCCTTGGGGGGGCCGGAGGAGACCCAGTACTTC. It specifies CASSESLGGPEETQYF.

This clonotype came up a few times. The CDR3 loop reads CSVGTGGEETQYF. The CDR3 DNA is TGCAGCGTCGGGACAGGAGGGGAAGAGACCCAGTACTTC. V and J are TRBV29-1 and TRBJ2-5, with 8 nucleotides matching TRBD1. Germline CDR1 is SQVTM and CDR2 is ANQGSEA. Trimming removed 6 bases from V and 3 bases from J; junction bases left unmatched: 6. This CDR3 comprises 13 residues.